These T cell receptor beta chains were read from a single sample in a study of response to subunit inactivated influenza vaccine. Each CDR3 protein is one row after TCRdb ran MiXCR on the RT-PCR reads. The sample carries roughly 500,000 distinct CDR3 sequences, under 30% recorded once. This sample was also put to use in a study of T cells expressing NK-cell markers.

This sample comprised CD4+ T cells sorted from PBMCs, obtained 11 to 12 days after vaccination. These receptors came from a man aged 45 to 65 who received an inactivated influenza vaccine. Both conserved end residues are part of each CDR3. The D gene is left open where the match is weak. The listing skips clone size in some rows; elsewhere it reads once, few, many or a size class.

CDR3 DNA	CDR3 protein	V gene	J gene	D gene	clone size
TGTGCCAGCAGCTTGACAGGGAGTGGCAAAAACATTCAGTACTTC	CASSLTGSGKNIQYF	TRBV5-8	TRBJ2-4	-	few
TGTGCCAGCAGTGAAGGAACCGGGATCTTC	CASSEGTGIF	TRBV6-1	TRBJ1-2	-	few
TGTGCCAGCAGTTACGAGGGGTCTCGGGAAAAACTGTTTTTT	CASSYEGSREKLFF	TRBV6-5	TRBJ1-4	-	-
TGTGCCAGCAGTCACTCCCTAGCCCAAAATGAGCAGTTCTTC	CASSHSLAQNEQFF	TRBV6-5	TRBJ2-1	-	few
TGTGCCTGGAGTGGAGCCACAGATACGCAGTATTTT	CAWSGATDTQYF	TRBV30	TRBJ2-3	-	-
TGTGCCACTCTAGACAGATCCCACACTGAAGCTTTCTTT	CATLDRSHTEAFF	TRBV15	TRBJ1-1	-	few
TGTGCCAGCAGTTCCCAGGGGAATCAGCCCCAGCATTTT	CASSSQGNQPQHF	TRBV7-9	TRBJ1-5	-	-
TGCGCCAGCAGCCAAGAGTTTCAGGGGTGGATCGATACGCAGTATTTT	CASSQEFQGWIDTQYF	TRBV4-3	TRBJ2-3	-	-
TGCGCCAGCAGCTTGACGGGGGAGACATCTCCCTATGGCTACACCTTC	CASSLTGETSPYGYTF	TRBV5-1	TRBJ1-2	-	-
TGTGCCACCAGCAGAGATGGGGGGGCTGGAGAGACCCAGTACTTC	CATSRDGGAGETQYF	TRBV15	TRBJ2-5	-	few
TGTGCCAGCAGTTACTCTCCCAGGGGGCGCTACTCGGAGACCCAGTACTTC	CASSYSPRGRYSETQYF	TRBV6-5	TRBJ2-5	TRBD1	few
TGTGCCAGCAGCAAAACAGGGGATACGCAGTATTTT	CASSKTGDTQYF	TRBV21-1	TRBJ2-3	-	few
TGTGCCAGCAGCTTTAGTCCCAGCCCCTCCACCGGGGAGCTGTTTTTT	CASSFSPSPSTGELFF	TRBV7-9	TRBJ2-2	-	few
TGTGCCAGCAGCCCCCAGACAGTGGCATCCTACGAGCAGTACTTC	CASSPQTVASYEQYF	TRBV7-8	TRBJ2-7	-	few
TGTGCCAGCAGTGACTTTAGCGGGAGGTCCTACGAGCAGTACTTC	CASSDFSGRSYEQYF	TRBV25-1	TRBJ2-7	TRBD2	-
TGTGCCAGCTCAGGCATCGACTATGGCTACACCTTC	CASSGIDYGYTF	TRBV7-9	TRBJ1-2	-	-
TGCAGTGCTAGTCGCCAGTCAGATACGCAGTATTTT	CSASRQSDTQYF	TRBV20-1	TRBJ2-3	-	-
TGTGCCTGGAGCGCCAGGGGGGATACGCAGTATTTT	CAWSARGDTQYF	TRBV30	TRBJ2-3	TRBD1	-
TGTGCCAGCAGCTTAGACAGCTATGCCCCTGAAGATACGCAGTATTTT	CASSLDSYAPEDTQYF	TRBV7-8	TRBJ2-3	-	-
TGCAGCGTTGGTCTTACGGGAATTGAGCAGTTCTTC	CSVGLTGIEQFF	TRBV29-1	TRBJ2-1	-	-
TGTGCCAGCAGCTCAGGACCCTCGGGCACTGAAGCTTTCTTT	CASSSGPSGTEAFF	TRBV7-2	TRBJ1-1	-	few
TGTGCCACCAGCAGAGATAGGAGGCGGTTAGAGACCCAGTACTTC	CATSRDRRRLETQYF	TRBV15	TRBJ2-5	-	-
TGTGCCAGCAGCCAAGGTAGGGTTCCGAATCAGCCCCAGCATTTT	CASSQGRVPNQPQHF	TRBV3-1	TRBJ1-5	-	-
TGCGCCAGCAGACCGGGGACAGGTGGAAACACCATATATTTT	CASRPGTGGNTIYF	TRBV5-1	TRBJ1-3	TRBD1	-
TGTGCCAGCAGTCGCCCAAGGGGCGGGAGGGTCCATGAGCAGTTCTTC	CASSRPRGGRVHEQFF	TRBV6-2/TRBV6-3	TRBJ2-1	TRBD2	-
TGTGCCAGCAGCTTGGCCGGATCCACTGAAGCTTTCTTT	CASSLAGSTEAFF	TRBV5-5	TRBJ1-1	-	-
TGCGCCAGCAGCCAGGGGCTCACAGGGGGATGGGAGACCCAGTACTTC	CASSQGLTGGWETQYF	TRBV4-3	TRBJ2-5	TRBD1	-
TGTGCCAGCGGGCGGGACTCCTACGAGCAGTACTTC	CASGRDSYEQYF	TRBV2	TRBJ2-7	-	many
TGTGCCAGCAGTGAACAGGGGGCGAGGTCCGGGGAGCTGTTTTTT	CASSEQGARSGELFF	TRBV12-3/TRBV12-4	TRBJ2-2	TRBD1	few
TGCGCCAGCAGCCAACCCCAGGGGGCGATCAAATCAGCTTTCTTT	CASSQPQGAIKSAFF	TRBV4-1	TRBJ1-1	TRBD1	-
TGTGCCATCAGTGAGTCGCAGGGGCGAGCCCTAATGAACACTGAAGCTTTCTTT	CAISESQGRALMNTEAFF	TRBV10-3	TRBJ1-1	-	few
TGCAGTGCTAGGGGCGGACTAGTTGGGGCTTTC	CSARGGLVGAF	TRBV20-1	TRBJ2-7	TRBD2	few
TGTGCCAGCAGCTCAGACTATGAGCAGTTCTTC	CASSSDYEQFF	TRBV3-1	TRBJ2-1	-	-
TGCAGCGTTGAAGATCATCAGGGCGGCTACGAGCAGTACTTC	CSVEDHQGGYEQYF	TRBV29-1	TRBJ2-7	-	few